Each of the 21 T cell receptor beta chains below was sequenced from the same sample in a study of blood T cell repertoires in COVID-19. Sequencing was performed with immunoSEQ multiplex PCR; in TCRdb, only in-frame clones are kept and a portion is missing. The table records about 270,000 clones, 85% to 90% of them present only once. The sample comprised peripheral blood. Source of these receptors: a human donor in a cohort sampled during active COVID-19.

This clone was found a few times. The J gene is TRBJ2-2, the V gene TRBV6-5, with TRBD1 identical over 12 bases. The CDR3 consists of 16 residues. Per germline, CDR1 MNHEY and CDR2 SVGAGI. Trimming cost V 0 bases and J 12 bases; bases outside gene matches: 8. In nucleotides, the CDR3 is TGTGCCAGCAGTTACTCGGGGACAGGGGGCCCCCGTAAGCTGTTTTTT. Encoded protein: CASSYSGTGGPRKLFF.

The count of this clone is one. This chain links TRBV28 with TRBJ1-2; D may be TRBD1 (6 bases). Trimming shortened V by 3 bases and J by 3 bases, and 14 bases separated the two germline ends. This CDR3 is built from 15 residues. The germline CDR1 and CDR2 sequences are MDHEN and SYDVKM. CDR3 nucleotides: TGTGCCAGCAGTTTGTCACAGGGCCGCGACTATGGCTACACCTTC. Its translation is CASSLSQGRDYGYTF.

The V call is TRBV7-9, the J call TRBJ1-1; TRBD1 might be the D (5 bases). Trimming took off 5 bases at V and 3 bases at J, with 19 bases between the two ends. The CDR3 runs 16 residues. Germline CDR1 SEHNR, CDR2 FQNEAQ (reference sequence). CDR3 protein: CASSPTNPAGDTEAFF. CDR3 sequence (DNA): TGTGCCAGCAGCCCGACCAACCCGGCGGGGGACACTGAAGCTTTCTTT.

The rearrangement uses TRBV6-6 and TRBJ2-1; 8 bases align to TRBD2. The CDR3 extends over 15 amino acids. The V gene end was trimmed by 6 bases and the J gene end by 6 bases; junction bases not matched to a gene: 10. Germline CDR1 is MNHNY and CDR2 is SVGAGI (reference sequence). Here the CDR3 reads CASRGAGGNTNEQFF. The CDR3 bases are TGTGCCAGCAGGGGGGCGGGAGGCAACACCAATGAGCAGTTCTTC.

A note on this clone: Other DNA sequences in this specimen translate into the identical CDR3. This sequence joins TRBV19 and TRBJ1-5; D gene ambiguous. Germline CDR1 reads LNHDA; CDR2 reads SQIVND (reference sequence). Trimming removed 2 bases from V and 2 bases from J, with 10 bases in between. The CDR3 covers 15 residues. The CDR3 loop reads CASSITAGRNQPQHF. The DNA for the CDR3 is TGTGCCAGTAGTATAACGGCAGGTCGCAATCAGCCCCAGCATTTT.

The chain recombines TRBV6-2 or TRBV6-3 with TRBJ1-6; D might be TRBD1 (6 bases). Trimming cost V 6 bases and J 6 bases, with 15 bases left between them. Germline lookup yields CDR1 MNHEY and CDR2 SVGEGT. This CDR3 is built from 15 residues. The CDR3 reads CASSSDDRTNSPLHF. The CDR3 bases are TGTGCCAGCAGCTCAGACGACAGGACTAATTCACCCCTCCACTTT.

The chain couples TRBV10-2 to TRBJ1-2, with TRBD1 as a possible D gene (5 bases). Per germline, CDR1 WSHSY and CDR2 SAAADI. Trimming stripped 10 bases from V and 8 bases from J, with 20 bases between. The length of the CDR3 is 13 residues. This CDR3 is CATKVPSGSGYTF. The CDR3 bases are TGCGCCACCAAAGTCCCCTCAGGGTCCGGCTACACCTTC.

This chain uses TRBV7-9 with TRBJ2-2, with a weak D call TRBD2 (6 bases). Trimming stripped 5 bases from V and 4 bases from J, with 8 bases between. CDR3 size: 13 residues. Germline-derived CDR1 and CDR2 are SEHNR and FQNEAQ (reference sequence). Here the CDR3 reads CASSGRPTGELFF. The DNA of the CDR3 is TGTGCCAGCAGCGGGAGGCCCACCGGGGAGCTGTTTTTT.

The J gene is TRBJ2-7, the V gene TRBV7-2; 7 positions agree with TRBD2. The trim removed 1 base at V and 3 bases at J, leaving 6 bases unmatched. Germline CDR1 SGHTA, CDR2 FQGNSA. The CDR3 is 15 residues long. CDR3 DNA: TGTGCCAGCAGCTTAGAAACTCTAGCGGTCTACGAGCAGTACTTC. Protein sequence: CASSLETLAVYEQYF.

The gene calls are TRBV6-2 or TRBV6-3 and TRBJ2-1; a possible D gene is TRBD1 (6 bases). This CDR3 is 15 amino acids long. The V gene lost 5 bases and the J gene lost 5 bases, with 16 bases spanning the gap. Per the germline V gene, CDR1 is MNHEY and CDR2 is SVGEGT. The CDR3 region is CASSARDKSNNEQFF. The CDR3 DNA sequence: TGTGCCAGCAGTGCCCGGGACAAGAGTAACAATGAGCAGTTCTTC.

The chain combines TRBV28 with TRBJ2-7; 10 bases are a match to TRBD1. This CDR3 contains 16 residues. The V and J ends lost 3 bases and 2 bases, in that order; junction bases with no gene match: 7. Germline V gives CDR1 MDHEN, CDR2 SYDVKM. The CDR3 coding sequence is TGTGCCAGCAGTTTTTGGCCCGGGACAGGGGCCTACGAGCAGTACTTC. Its protein is CASSFWPGTGAYEQYF.

This clone showed up just a few times. The chain has TRBV28 and TRBJ2-2; perhaps TRBD1 as D (5 bases). Per germline, CDR1 MDHEN and CDR2 SYDVKM. Trimming took 5 bases from V and 6 from J, leaving 13 bases between them. The CDR3 extends over 14 amino acids. The CDR3 DNA is TGTGCCAGCAGTCGTTTTGGGGCGGCCGGGGAGCTGTTTTTT. Translation gives CASSRFGAAGELFF.

The rearrangement uses TRBV9 and TRBJ1-6; D not resolved. The germline V gene has CDR1 SGDLS and CDR2 YYNGEE. Deletions cut 4 bases from V and 7 bases from J, with 12 bases between. This CDR3 is built from 14 residues. Here the CDR3 DNA reads TGTGCCAGCAGCCCCCCATCGGGGAATTCACCCCTCCACTTT. Translating gives CASSPPSGNSPLHF.

This clone was seen only once. The chain links TRBV11-2 to TRBJ2-7, with D possibly being TRBD1 (5 bases). Trimming stripped 0 bases from V and 2 bases from J, with 17 bases between. The CDR3 contains 17 residues. The germline V gene has CDR1 SGHAT and CDR2 FQNNGV. This chain's CDR3 is CASSLDPGLPATYEQYF. The CDR3, as DNA: TGTGCCAGCAGCTTAGATCCAGGGTTACCAGCTACCTACGAGCAGTACTTC.

This chain uses TRBV27 with TRBJ2-3, with TRBD2 matching 10 bases. CDR1 is MNHEY and CDR2 is SMNVEV in the germline V gene (reference sequence). This CDR3 spans 14 amino acids. Trimming took 10 bases from V and 2 from J; bases not matched to a gene: 6. CDR3 bases: TGTGCCACCCCAGGACTAGCGGACACAGATACGCAGTATTTT. This encodes CATPGLADTDTQYF.

The rearrangement uses TRBV4-1 and TRBJ1-5, with TRBD1 identical over 9 bases. The length of the CDR3 is 16 residues. J was trimmed by 9 bases and V by 0 bases; bases with no gene match: 9. Germline V lookup: CDR1 MGHRA, CDR2 YSYEKL. The CDR3 sequence is CASSQEMTGGLLPQHF. The CDR3 coding sequence is TGCGCCAGCAGCCAAGAAATGACAGGGGGTCTATTGCCCCAGCATTTT.

The chain recombines TRBV7-8 with TRBJ2-2; 7 bases map to TRBD2. V lost 2 bases and J lost 6; bases outside the gene matches: 9. The CDR3 loop spans 16 amino acids. Germline loops: CDR1 SGHVS, CDR2 FQNEAQ. The CDR3 region is CASSLPSGMGAGELFF. CDR3 DNA: TGTGCCAGCAGCTTACCGAGCGGGATGGGGGCCGGGGAGCTGTTTTTT.

V gene TRBV7-2 combines with J gene TRBJ1-1; 7 bases match TRBD1. V lost 5 bases and J lost 4; bases outside the gene matches: 7. Germline-derived CDR1 and CDR2 are SGHTA and FQGNSA. This CDR3 has 14 residues. The CDR3 nucleotides read TGTGCCAGCAGCGTGACAGGGTTGGGCACTGAAGCTTTCTTT. Translated: CASSVTGLGTEAFF. Using reference TRBV7-2 and TRBJ1-1 for the parts outside the CDR3, the full variable domain is GAGVSQSPSNKVTEKGKDVELRCDPISGHTALYWYRQSLGQGLEFLIYFQGNSAPDKSGLPSDRFSAERTGGSVSTLTIQRTQQEDSAVYLCASSVTGLGTEAFFGQGTRLTVV.

A few counts support this clone. The chain combines TRBV28 with TRBJ1-1; D is undetermined. V was clipped by 4 bases and J by 8 bases, with 14 bases between them. Germline lookup yields CDR1 MDHEN and CDR2 SYDVKM. The CDR3 is 13 residues long. CDR3 protein: CASSSAFREEAFF. DNA for the CDR3: TGTGCCAGCAGTTCCGCCTTCCGTGAGGAAGCTTTCTTT.

The chain combines TRBV10-3 with TRBJ2-1; the D gene is possibly TRBD1 (5 bases). The CDR3 runs to 13 residues. Germline V gives CDR1 ENHRY, CDR2 SYGVKD. With 8 bases removed from V and 0 bases from J, the gap between germline ends came to 8 bases. The CDR3 reads CAIGADSYNEQFF. The CDR3 coding sequence is TGTGCCATCGGGGCGGACTCCTACAATGAGCAGTTCTTC.

The rearrangement links TRBV7-9 to TRBJ2-3, with D possibly matching TRBD1 (6 bases). This CDR3 is built from 15 residues. V was clipped by 1 base and J by 4 bases, with 12 bases between them. The germline gives CDR1 SEHNR, CDR2 FQNEAQ (reference sequence). CDR3 DNA sequence: TGTGCCAGCAGCTTAGGAGGGGGTGGTTCAGATACGCAGTATTTT. Protein product: CASSLGGGGSDTQYF.